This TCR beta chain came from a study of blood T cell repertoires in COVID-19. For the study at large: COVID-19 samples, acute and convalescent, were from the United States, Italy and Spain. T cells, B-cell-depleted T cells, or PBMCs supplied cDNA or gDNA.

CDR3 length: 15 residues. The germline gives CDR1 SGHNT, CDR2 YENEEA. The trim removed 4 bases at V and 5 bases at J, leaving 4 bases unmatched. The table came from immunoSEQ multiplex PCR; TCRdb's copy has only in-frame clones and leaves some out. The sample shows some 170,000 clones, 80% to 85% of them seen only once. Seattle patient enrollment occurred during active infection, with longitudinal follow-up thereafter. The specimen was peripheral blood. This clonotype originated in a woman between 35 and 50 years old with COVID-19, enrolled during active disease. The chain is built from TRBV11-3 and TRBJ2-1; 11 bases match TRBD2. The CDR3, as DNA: TGTGCCAGCAGCTCCCGGACTAGCGGGCACAATGAGCAGTTCTTC. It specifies CASSSRTSGHNEQFF.